Below, 14 T cell receptor beta chains from the same sample are listed, as sequenced in a study of blood T cells in healthy people across ages. The authors ran a second PCR of roughly 6 to 11 cycles using a sample-barcoded 5' primer and a J-beta primer mix. TCRdb passed the 5' RACE reads through MiXCR, listing each CDR3 protein once. The data show over 300,000 distinct CDR3 sequences, about 52% seen once. The sample consisted of blood. These TCRs come from a man between 60 and 75 years old in good health.

This clonotype was seen more than once but under ten times. J is TRBJ2-3 and V is TRBV27; the D gene is possibly TRBD1 (5 bases). The CDR3 covers 14 residues. V was trimmed by 5 bases and J by 6 bases, leaving 15 bases between them. Germline CDR1 is MNHEY and CDR2 is SMNVEV (reference sequence). The CDR3 sequence: CASSHGATVDTQYF. The DNA for the CDR3 is TGTGCCAGCAGTCATGGGGCGACAGTGGATACGCAGTATTTT.

The chain joins TRBV7-6 to TRBJ1-6; no reliable D call. Between the trimmed V and J ends, which lost 5 bases and 9 bases, there was a span of 11 bases. This CDR3 comprises 13 residues. CDR1 SGHVS and CDR2 FNYEAQ come from the germline V gene. CDR3 loop: CASSPKLGSPLHF. The CDR3 DNA follows: TGTGCCAGCAGCCCAAAGTTAGGTTCACCCCTCCACTTT.

This clonotype was counted once. The V gene is TRBV12-5, the J gene TRBJ1-1, with a tentative D call TRBD1 (5 bases). The V gene's germline CDR1 is LGHNT and CDR2 FRNRAP. The CDR3 extends over 14 amino acids. Trimming took 6 bases from V and 4 from J, leaving 15 bases between them. The CDR3 loop reads CASGLLRGGTEAFF. The CDR3 DNA reads as TGTGCTAGTGGCCTCCTCCGGGGGGGCACTGAAGCTTTCTTT. Full variable domain (outside the CDR3, taken from reference TRBV12-5 and TRBJ1-1): DARVTQTPRHKVTEMGQEVTMRCQPILGHNTVFWYRQTMMQGLELLAYFRNRAPLDDSGMPKDRFSAEMPDATLATLKIQPSEPRDSAVYFCASGLLRGGTEAFFGQGTRLTVV.

This clonotype was seen ten or more times. V gene TRBV7-2 combines with J gene TRBJ1-1; a possible D gene is TRBD1 (5 bases). CDR1 is SGHTA and CDR2 is FQGNSA in the germline V gene. V shed 2 bases and J shed 4 bases, with 11 bases lying between them. This CDR3 spans 14 amino acids. The CDR3 region has the DNA TGTGCCAGCAGCTTAAGTTTTAGGGGCACTGAAGCTTTCTTT. Translation gives CASSLSFRGTEAFF.

The chain is built from TRBV7-2 and TRBJ1-2, with TRBD1 matching over 8 bases. CDR3 size: 14 residues. The V gene end was trimmed by 1 base and the J gene end by 4 bases; junction bases not matched to a gene: 2. Germline lookup yields CDR1 SGHTA and CDR2 FQGNSA. The DNA of the CDR3 is TGTGCCAGCAGCTTAGTAGGACAGGGCTATGGCTACACCTTC. This sequence encodes CASSLVGQGYGYTF.

The gene calls are TRBV11-2 and TRBJ2-1; possibly TRBD1 for D (6 bases). Germline assignment: CDR1 SGHAT and CDR2 FQNNGV. The CDR3 totals 15 residues. V lost 5 bases and J lost 4, with 15 bases in between. CDR3 sequence reads: CASSPLGGAYNEQFF. CDR3 bases: TGTGCCAGCAGCCCTTTAGGGGGAGCGTACAATGAGCAGTTCTTC.

V and J are TRBV20-1 and TRBJ1-2; D is ambiguous. Germline-derived CDR1 and CDR2 are DFQATT and SNEGSKA (reference sequence). The V gene lost 0 bases and the J gene lost 4 bases, with 9 bases spanning the gap. The CDR3 contains 13 residues. The CDR3 DNA sequence: TGCAGTGCTAGAGATGAGGTGGGCTATGGCTACACCTTC. Translated, it gives CSARDEVGYGYTF.

This chain uses TRBV2 with TRBJ2-5; D remains unclear. CDR1 is SNHLY, CDR2 FYNNEI, per germline. Trimming pared 7 bases from V and 5 bases from J, leaving 8 bases between. CDR3 length: 11 amino acids. CDR3 DNA sequence: TGTGCCAGCAAGCCCTGGGAGACCCAGTACTTC. It is translated as CASKPWETQYF.

On this clonotype itself: Possible read error: a much larger clone is one base away. This chain uses TRBV19 with TRBJ2-4, with unresolved D. This CDR3 has 13 residues. Germline CDR1 LNHDA, CDR2 SQIVND (reference sequence). The CDR3 DNA follows: TGTACCAGTAGAAACGAGGTCAAAAACATTCAGTACTTC. Protein: CTSRNEVKNIQYF.

The chain links TRBV20-1 to TRBJ2-3; D gene unclear. The CDR3 spans 12 residues. The ends were cut back, 1 base at V and 4 bases at J, with 6 bases in the middle. The V gene's germline CDR1 is DFQATT and CDR2 SNEGSKA (reference sequence). CDR3 bases: TGCAGTGCTAGAGTGGTAGCAGATACGCAGTATTTT. Translating gives CSARVVADTQYF.

The J gene is TRBJ2-6, the V gene TRBV7-3; unclear D gene. Trimming removed 1 base from V and 2 bases from J, with 12 bases in between. Germline assignment: CDR1 SGHTA and CDR2 FQGTGA. The CDR3 is 17 residues long. The CDR3 nucleotides are TGTGCCAGCAGCTTAATCCCACAGTCTCCTGGGGCCAACGTCCTGACTTTC. Translation gives CASSLIPQSPGANVLTF.

A remark on this clonotype: Just one base apart from a much larger clone, this may be a read error. The V and J genes are TRBV9 and TRBJ2-1; maybe TRBD2 (5 bases). The CDR3 spans 14 residues. Per the germline V gene, CDR1 is SGDLS and CDR2 is YYNGEE. V lost 0 bases, J lost 10 bases, and 14 bases lay in between. The CDR3 sequence: CASSVGITSGEQFF. CDR3 coding DNA: TGTGCCAGCAGCGTAGGAATTACCTCGGGGGAGCAGTTCTTC.

In its sample, this clonotype was seen a few times. The genes are TRBV11-3 and TRBJ2-3, with 8 bases fitting TRBD2. The CDR3 extends over 15 amino acids. The germline V gene has CDR1 SGHNT and CDR2 YENEEA. J was trimmed by 0 bases and V by 5 bases; bases with no gene match: 4. The CDR3 DNA reads TGTGCCAGCAGCCCGGGGGGGGGAAGCACAGATACGCAGTATTTT. This codes for CASSPGGGSTDTQYF. Combining the CDR3 with reference TRBV11-3 and TRBJ2-3 gives the whole variable domain EAGVVQSPRYKIIEKKQPVAFWCNPISGHNTLYWYLQNLGQGPELLIRYENEEAVDDSQLPKDRFSAERLKGVDSTLKIQPAELGDSAVYLCASSPGGGSTDTQYFGPGTRLTVL.

The table lists this clonotype with many counts. V is TRBV25-1 and J is TRBJ2-1, with TRBD2 identical over 14 bases. Germline assignment: CDR1 MGHDK and CDR2 SYGVNS. J gave up 5 bases and V 4 bases, and 7 bases lay outside the gene matches. This CDR3 region has 17 residues. The CDR3: CASSARTSGRPNNEQFF. The CDR3 DNA reads as TGTGCCAGCAGTGCCCGGACTAGCGGGAGGCCTAACAATGAGCAGTTCTTC.